Listed below are T cell receptor beta chains from one sample, sequenced in a study of T cell responses to AZD1222 COVID-19 vaccine. Sequencing was performed with immunoSEQ multiplex PCR; in TCRdb, only in-frame clones are kept and a portion is missing. The sample contains some 97,000 clones, about 85% of which appear only once. Sequenced here: peripheral blood, sampled on day 0 of AZD1222 vaccination. The receptors derive from an adult in good health. CDR3s include the opening cysteine and the closing phenylalanine or tryptophan. Fields, in order: CDR3 protein, CDR3 DNA, D gene, clone size, J gene, V gene. A D gene is named only where the DNA matches it firmly. Clone size is stated in some rows and not others, as once, few, many or a class when expanded.

CDR3: CASSIQRFYNEQFF
DNA: TGTGCCAGTAGTATTCAGAGATTCTACAATGAGCAGTTCTTC
D: NA
size: NA
J: TRBJ2-1
V: TRBV19

CDR3: CASSLERENEQFF
DNA: TGTGCCAGCAGCTTAGAGCGGGAGAATGAGCAGTTCTTC
D: TRBD2
size: NA
J: TRBJ2-1
V: TRBV7-2

CDR3: CASSLTNPNYGYTF
DNA: TGTGCCAGCAGCTTGACCAATCCTAACTATGGCTACACCTTC
D: NA
size: NA
J: TRBJ1-2
V: TRBV5-6

CDR3: CASSQGGRGLPNEQFF
DNA: TGCGCCAGCAGCCAAGGAGGCAGGGGGCTTCCCAATGAGCAGTTCTTC
D: TRBD1
size: NA
J: TRBJ2-1
V: TRBV4-3

CDR3: CASGQEPMNTEAFF
DNA: TGTGCTAGTGGTCAAGAACCCATGAACACTGAAGCTTTCTTT
D: NA
size: NA
J: TRBJ1-1
V: TRBV12-5

CDR3: CASSFAGDSPLHF
DNA: TGTGCCAGCAGCTTCGCAGGGGACTCACCCCTCCACTTT
D: NA
size: few
J: TRBJ1-6
V: TRBV7-9

CDR3: CASNPLRVAGEGEQFF
DNA: TGTGCCAGCAACCCCCTTCGGGTAGCGGGAGAAGGTGAGCAGTTCTTC
D: TRBD2
size: NA
J: TRBJ2-1
V: TRBV5-6

CDR3: CASSLVSGISYEQYF
DNA: TGTGCCAGCAGCTTAGTTTCCGGAATCTCCTACGAGCAGTACTTC
D: NA
size: NA
J: TRBJ2-7
V: TRBV11-2

CDR3: CASSKGGQGKQPQHF
DNA: TGTGCCAGCAGTAAGGGCGGACAGGGCAAACAGCCCCAGCATTTT
D: TRBD1
size: once
J: TRBJ1-5
V: TRBV6-6

CDR3: CSVAHTSYEQYF
DNA: TGCAGCGTTGCACACACTTCCTACGAGCAGTACTTC
D: NA
size: once
J: TRBJ2-7
V: TRBV29-1

CDR3: CASSDVGGSTDTQYF
DNA: TGTGCCAGCAGCGATGTAGGGGGGTCGACAGATACGCAGTATTTT
D: NA
size: NA
J: TRBJ2-3
V: TRBV9

CDR3: CASTALGHRSGNTIYF
DNA: TGTGCCAGTACTGCCCTCGGACACCGCTCTGGAAACACCATATATTTT
D: NA
size: NA
J: TRBJ1-3
V: TRBV19

CDR3: CASSEAEGQPQHF
DNA: TGTGCCAGCAGTGAAGCGGAGGGGCAGCCCCAGCATTTT
D: NA
size: NA
J: TRBJ1-5
V: TRBV2

CDR3: CASSIGSRGNQPQHF
DNA: TGTGCCAGTAGTATTGGGTCAAGGGGCAATCAGCCCCAGCATTTT
D: NA
size: few
J: TRBJ1-5
V: TRBV19

CDR3: CSGGGLDNEQFF
DNA: TGCAGCGGGGGGGGACTAGACAATGAGCAGTTCTTC
D: TRBD2
size: NA
J: TRBJ2-1
V: TRBV29-1

CDR3: CASSLTLNHYEQYF
DNA: TGTGCCAGCAGCTTAACCCTGAACCACTACGAGCAGTACTTC
D: NA
size: once
J: TRBJ2-7
V: TRBV7-9

CDR3: CALPRVPEGVSYEQYF
DNA: TGTGCTCTCCCCCGCGTTCCGGAGGGGGTCTCCTACGAGCAGTACTTC
D: NA
size: NA
J: TRBJ2-7
V: TRBV15

CDR3: CASSSPKGTRGANVLTF
DNA: TGTGCCAGCAGCTCCCCCAAGGGGACCCGTGGGGCCAACGTCCTGACTTTC
D: NA
size: NA
J: TRBJ2-6
V: TRBV11-3

CDR3: CASSQEPAGKDTQYF
DNA: TGTGCCAGCAGCCAAGAACCAGCGGGAAAAGATACGCAGTATTTT
D: TRBD2
size: once
J: TRBJ2-3
V: TRBV4-2

CDR3: CASSLTRAPNSPLHF
DNA: TGTGCCAGCAGTTTAACCAGGGCCCCTAATTCACCCCTCCACTTT
D: NA
size: NA
J: TRBJ1-6
V: TRBV28

CDR3: CASSLPGQPNEKLFF
DNA: TGTGCCAGCAGCTTACCGGGACAGCCTAATGAAAAACTGTTTTTT
D: TRBD1
size: NA
J: TRBJ1-4
V: TRBV7-6

CDR3: CASSPPSDSSEKLFF
DNA: TGTGCCAGCTCACCACCGTCAGACTCGAGTGAAAAACTGTTTTTT
D: NA
size: once
J: TRBJ1-4
V: TRBV18

CDR3: CASSLRAVLDNEQFF
DNA: TGTGCCAGCAGCTTACGGGCGGTACTGGACAATGAGCAGTTCTTC
D: NA
size: NA
J: TRBJ2-1
V: TRBV7-9

CDR3: CASSLVGVNTEAFF
DNA: TGTGCCAGCAGTTTAGTGGGGGTGAACACTGAAGCTTTCTTT
D: NA
size: NA
J: TRBJ1-1
V: TRBV27

CDR3: CASSLDAAAAASYNSPLHF
DNA: TGTGCCAGCAGCTTAGACGCGGCGGCTGCAGCCTCCTATAATTCACCCCTCCACTTT
D: NA
size: NA
J: TRBJ1-6
V: TRBV7-9

CDR3: CATSRKLSNQPQHF
DNA: TGTGCCACCAGCAGAAAACTGAGCAATCAGCCCCAGCATTTT
D: NA
size: NA
J: TRBJ1-5
V: TRBV15

CDR3: CASSLTGTENTEAFF
DNA: TGTGCCAGCAGTCTTACCGGGACAGAGAACACTGAAGCTTTCTTT
D: TRBD1
size: NA
J: TRBJ1-1
V: TRBV28

CDR3: CASSEGGPGQPQHF
DNA: TGTGCCAGCAGTGAAGGGGGCCCCGGGCAGCCCCAGCATTTT
D: NA
size: NA
J: TRBJ1-5
V: TRBV2

CDR3: CATSDSSGGSDYNEQFF
DNA: TGTGCCACCAGTGATTCCTCAGGGGGAAGTGATTACAATGAGCAGTTCTTC
D: TRBD1
size: NA
J: TRBJ2-1
V: TRBV24-1

CDR3: CASSLSRVQPQHF
DNA: TGTGCCAGCAGTTTATCCCGGGTCCAGCCCCAGCATTTT
D: NA
size: NA
J: TRBJ1-5
V: TRBV28

CDR3: CASSLEGMANVLTF
DNA: TGTGCCAGCAGCTTAGAAGGGATGGCCAACGTCCTGACTTTC
D: NA
size: NA
J: TRBJ2-6
V: TRBV7-3

CDR3: CASSEARTGANVLTF
DNA: TGTGCCAGCAGTGAGGCCCGAACTGGGGCCAACGTCCTGACTTTC
D: NA
size: NA
J: TRBJ2-6
V: TRBV2